This TCR beta chain was retrieved from a study of blood T cells in healthy people across ages. Study in general: Template switching recovered approximately one barcoded beta molecule for every two T cells. General study findings and limits: Unknown CMV status may confound age-related changes in expanded clones. Whereas aged donors had fewer naive CD4+ cells, long-lived donors had more of them and higher diversity.

A sample-barcoded 5' primer and a J-beta primer mix were used in a second PCR of roughly 7 to 12 cycles. TCRdb itself ran the 5' RACE reads through MiXCR, one entry per CDR3 protein. The sample contains over 1.5 million distinct CDR3 sequences, roughly 49% of which appear only once. Notes on this clonotype: Its antigen is not identified.

The specimen sequenced was blood. This clonotype originated in a woman in her thirties or forties in good health.

CDR3 DNA: TGTGCCAGCAGATCTGGGACAGGGGCTAACTATGGCTACACCTTC. Amino acid sequence: CASRSGTGANYGYTF. The chain couples TRBV6-4 to TRBJ1-2, with 10 positions matching TRBD1. CDR1 is MRHNA, CDR2 SNTAGT, per germline. The CDR3 sequence is 15 residues long. The V gene end was trimmed by 6 bases and the J gene end by 0 bases; junction bases not matched to a gene: 4.